The following is a T cell receptor (beta chain) sequence with its context. This entry comes from a study of T cell responses to AZD1222 COVID-19 vaccine. Method: immunoSEQ multiplex PCR; TCRdb's copy keeps in-frame clones and lacks some. The sample records around 100,000 clones, about 90% being singletons. This material consisted of peripheral blood, taken on day 0 of MenACWY control vaccination. The TCR comes from an adult in good health.

CDR3 nucleotides: TGTGCCAGCAGTTTATATAGTGGGGGGGCCACTGAAGCTTTCTTT. Residues: CASSLYSGGATEAFF. This chain joins TRBV27 and TRBJ1-1, with TRBD1 as a possible D gene (6 bases). CDR3 length: 15 residues. The germline V and J ends were trimmed by 1 base and 4 bases, with 13 bases remaining between them. Germline-derived CDR1 and CDR2 are MNHEY and SMNVEV (reference sequence).